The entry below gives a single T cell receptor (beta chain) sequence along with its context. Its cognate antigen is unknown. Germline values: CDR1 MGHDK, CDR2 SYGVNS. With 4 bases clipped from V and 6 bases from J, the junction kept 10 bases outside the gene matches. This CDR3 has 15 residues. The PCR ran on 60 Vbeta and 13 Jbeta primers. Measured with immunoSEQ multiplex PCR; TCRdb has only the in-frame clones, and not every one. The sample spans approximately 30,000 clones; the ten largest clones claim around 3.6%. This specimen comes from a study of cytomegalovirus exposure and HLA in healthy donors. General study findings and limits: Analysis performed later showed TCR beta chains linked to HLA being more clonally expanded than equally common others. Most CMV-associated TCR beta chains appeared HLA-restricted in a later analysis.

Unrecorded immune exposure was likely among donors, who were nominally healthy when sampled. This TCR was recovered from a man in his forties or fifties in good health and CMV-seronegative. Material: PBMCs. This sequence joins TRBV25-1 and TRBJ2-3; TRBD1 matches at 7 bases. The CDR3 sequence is CASSAPGQPKDTQYF. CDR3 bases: TGTGCCAGCAGTGCCCCGGGACAGCCCAAGGATACGCAGTATTTT.